Sequencing of this TCR beta chain was carried out in a study of neurological immune-mediated disorders. Whole-study context: For the approximately 35 multiple sclerosis patients, the disease was relapsing-remitting in 31 and secondary progressive in 3. Study conclusions and caveats: The level of TCR clonal expansion was highest in patients with HTLV-1-associated myelopathy and lowest in multiple sclerosis, where it fell below the level seen in healthy controls.

Indicated time point: longitudinal time-point 2. The authors made cDNA by 5'RACE with 10-nucleotide random UMIs. TCRdb re-analysed the 5' RACE reads in MiXCR, keeping a single row per CDR3 protein. The sample lists some 87,000 distinct CDR3 sequences, more than 5% seen once, with 7.9% in the top ten. As for this clonotype: Its antigen is unidentified.

The receptor's source is a woman aged 55-69 years with multiple sclerosis. Sequencing was performed on PBMCs.

This CDR3 reads CASRPRSGGTYEQYF. The CDR3 nucleotides read TGTGCCAGCAGACCCAGGTCAGGGGGAACTTACGAGCAGTACTTC. The rearrangement links TRBV2 to TRBJ2-7; the match to TRBD1 covers 7 bases. V was clipped by 6 bases and J by 4 bases; unmatched bases: 12. The germline CDR1 and CDR2 sequences are SNHLY and FYNNEI. The CDR3 totals 15 residues.